These 26 T cell receptor beta chains came from one sample sequenced in a study of cytomegalovirus exposure and HLA in healthy donors. Using immunoSEQ multiplex PCR, the repertoire was profiled, and TCRdb retains in-frame clones only, with some absent. The top ten hold 0.84% of the sample, which has about 330,000 clones, about nine tenths seen once. Material: PBMCs. These receptor sequences come from a woman in her late teens or twenties in good health and CMV-seronegative.

The rearrangement links TRBV30 to TRBJ1-4, with 11 bases fitting TRBD1. CDR1 GTSNPN and CDR2 SVGIG come from the germline V gene (reference sequence). This CDR3 region has 16 residues. V lost 2 bases and J lost 1; bases outside the gene matches: 3. The CDR3 is CAWSPGTGGTNEKLFF. For the CDR3, the DNA is TGTGCCTGGAGTCCCGGGACAGGGGGAACTAATGAAAAACTGTTTTTT.

J is TRBJ1-1 and V is TRBV5-1; no clear D. Trimming cost V 5 bases and J 3 bases, with 11 bases left between them. CDR3 length: 13 amino acids. Germline CDR1 SGHRS, CDR2 YFSETQ. The CDR3 DNA follows: TGCGCCAGCAGGCGAGAGCTGGACACTGAAGCTTTCTTT. Its protein is CASRRELDTEAFF.

This sequence joins TRBV7-9 and TRBJ1-2; tentatively, D is TRBD1 (5 bases). This CDR3 is built from 13 residues. Trimming took 7 bases from V and 4 from J, leaving 13 bases between them. Germline-derived CDR1 and CDR2 are SEHNR and FQNEAQ (reference sequence). The CDR3 here is CASTPGQVYGYTF. CDR3 DNA sequence: TGTGCCAGCACGCCAGGGCAGGTCTATGGCTACACCTTC.

This clone occurred a few times. The V and J genes are TRBV7-8 and TRBJ1-1; 7 bases line up with TRBD1. The junction had 3 bases not matched to a gene; V was cut back by 0 bases and J by 2 bases. CDR1 SGHVS and CDR2 FQNEAQ come from the germline V gene. The CDR3 spans 15 residues. The CDR3 reads CASSLARDSNTEAFF. Here the CDR3 DNA reads TGTGCCAGCAGCTTAGCTAGGGACAGCAACACTGAAGCTTTCTTT.

The V call is TRBV25-1, the J call TRBJ2-7, with D unresolved. Trimming shortened V by 1 base and J by 1 base, and 8 bases separated the two germline ends. Per germline, CDR1 MGHDK and CDR2 SYGVNS. CDR3 length equals 14 residues. The CDR3 nucleotides read TGTGCCAGCAGTGAATCGGCCAGGTCCTACGAGCAGTACTTC. It is translated as CASSESARSYEQYF.

In the case of this clone: A junction boundary mismatches the germline segment, possibly from a read error. V is TRBV2 and J is TRBJ2-7; TRBD1 aligns across 11 bases. Per germline, CDR1 SNHLY and CDR2 FYNNEI. The CDR3 contains 13 residues. The CDR3 here is CASSVRTGGEGDF. For the CDR3, the DNA is TGTGCCAGCAGCGTGCGGACAGGGGGCGAGGGGGACTTC.

The V call is TRBV15, the J call TRBJ1-4; D remains ambiguous. V lost 0 bases, J lost 3 bases, and 5 bases lay in between. The CDR3 runs to 14 residues. In germline, CDR1 is LNHNV, CDR2 YYDKDF (reference sequence). CDR3 DNA sequence: TGTGCCACCAGCAGAGACAGATCTAATGAAAAACTGTTTTTT. Encoded protein: CATSRDRSNEKLFF.

The chain joins TRBV19 to TRBJ1-2; 8 nucleotides match TRBD1. Germline V CDR1 and CDR2: LNHDA, SQIVND (reference sequence). After removal of 7 bases from V and 4 bases from J, the junction contained 8 bases not matched to a gene. The CDR3 is 14 amino acids. In DNA form, the CDR3 reads TGTGCCAGTAACCTCGGACAGGGCGGCTATGGCTACACCTTC. This codes for CASNLGQGGYGYTF.

The chain links TRBV6-5 to TRBJ2-3; 8 bases line up with TRBD2. The CDR3 length is 16 residues. Germline V gene sequence: CDR1 MNHEY, CDR2 SVGAGI. V shed 2 bases and J 2 bases; nucleotides not matched to a gene: 6. The CDR3 DNA reads TGTGCCAGCAGTTACGACCGGGAGGGGGACACAGATACGCAGTATTTT. Protein: CASSYDREGDTDTQYF.

The chain employs TRBV5-1 and TRBJ2-7; 10 bases map to TRBD1. CDR1 SGHRS and CDR2 YFSETQ come from the germline V gene. The ends lost 2 bases at V and 7 bases at J; junction bases unmatched: 6. The CDR3 length is 14 residues. The CDR3 nucleotides read TGCGCCAGCAGCTTAGGACAGGGGGTGGAAGAGCAGTACTTC. The encoded protein is CASSLGQGVEEQYF. The full variable domain, completed using reference TRBV5-1 and TRBJ2-7, is KAGVTQTPRYLIKTRGQQVTLSCSPISGHRSVSWYQQTPGQGLQFLFEYFSETQRNKGNFPGRFSGRQFSNSRSEMNVSTLELGDSALYLCASSLGQGVEEQYFGPGTRLTVT.

The gene calls are TRBV19 and TRBJ2-5; D gene unclear. Trimming left V 0 bases short and J 0 bases short, with 8 bases between. This CDR3 is built from 15 residues. Germline CDR1 is LNHDA and CDR2 is SQIVND (reference sequence). The CDR3 region has the DNA TGTGCCAGTAGTATAGATTCGAACAACCAAGAGACCCAGTACTTC. This encodes CASSIDSNNQETQYF.

The rearrangement links TRBV4-2 to TRBJ2-7, with unresolved D. Trimming pared 1 base from V and 6 bases from J, leaving 10 bases between. CDR1 and CDR2 (germline): LGHNA, YNFKEQ. This CDR3 is built from 13 residues. This CDR3 reads CASSQGLVGEQYF. The CDR3 DNA is TGTGCCAGCAGCCAAGGTCTAGTCGGCGAGCAGTACTTC.

V and J are TRBV10-2 and TRBJ2-7, with D possibly TRBD2 on 5 matching bases. The CDR3 is made up of 14 amino acids. Trimming took off 5 bases at V and 0 bases at J, with 11 bases between the two ends. CDR1 is WSHSY and CDR2 is SAAADI in the germline V gene. The DNA for the CDR3 is TGCGCCAGCAGTCCGAGCGGAAGCTCCTACGAGCAGTACTTC. Translating gives CASSPSGSSYEQYF.

The V call is TRBV11-2, the J call TRBJ2-1, with TRBD2 matching 10 bases. This CDR3 contains 14 residues. V lost 7 bases to trimming and J lost 3 bases; unmatched junction nucleotides: 3. Germline V gives CDR1 SGHAT, CDR2 FQNNGV. CDR3 residues: CASTPSGSYNEQFF. DNA for the CDR3: TGTGCCAGCACACCTAGCGGGAGCTACAATGAGCAGTTCTTC.

V gene TRBV6-5 combines with J gene TRBJ1-1, with D uncertain. The V and J ends lost 0 bases and 3 bases respectively, with 8 bases between them. This CDR3 region has 14 residues. Germline V gene data show CDR1 as MNHEY and CDR2 as SVGAGI. The CDR3 sequence: CASSYSWLDTEAFF. In DNA, the CDR3 is TGTGCCAGCAGTTACTCGTGGCTGGACACTGAAGCTTTCTTT.

This sequence joins TRBV4-2 and TRBJ1-4; TRBD1 is a possible D gene (5 bases). The CDR3 contains 15 residues. The V end lost 0 bases, the J end lost 8 bases, and 13 bases lay between the germline ends. From germline, CDR1 is LGHNA and CDR2 YNFKEQ. CDR3 sequence reads: CASSQEAPQGEKLFF. DNA of the CDR3: TGTGCCAGCAGCCAAGAGGCACCCCAGGGCGAAAAACTGTTTTTT.

The chain is built from TRBV6-5 and TRBJ2-7; 9 bases line up with TRBD1. The germline CDR1 and CDR2 sequences are MNHEY and SVGAGI. The CDR3 covers 15 residues. The ends lost 7 bases at V and 2 bases at J; junction bases unmatched: 9. The CDR3 spells CASTKAGTGPYEQYF. The CDR3, as DNA: TGTGCCAGCACCAAGGCTGGGACAGGGCCCTACGAGCAGTACTTC.

This rearrangement joins TRBV28 to TRBJ2-5, with 7 bases aligning to TRBD1. V shed 10 bases, J shed 3 bases, and the junction held 8 bases outside the gene matches. Germline V CDR1 and CDR2: MDHEN, SYDVKM. The CDR3 extends over 13 amino acids. For the CDR3, the DNA is TGTGCCACCCTCACAGGGGCTGAAGAGACCCAGTACTTC. Translating gives CATLTGAEETQYF.

This chain joins TRBV6-5 and TRBJ1-1, with 7 bases matching TRBD1. Germline CDR1 MNHEY, CDR2 SVGAGI. The CDR3 has 14 residues. V lost 2 bases and J lost 3; bases outside the gene matches: 3. CDR3 protein: CASSYNTGDTEAFF. DNA of the CDR3: TGTGCCAGCAGTTACAATACAGGGGACACTGAAGCTTTCTTT.

This sequence joins TRBV6-6 and TRBJ2-3; 8 bases match TRBD1. V lost 8 bases to trimming and J lost 2 bases; unmatched junction nucleotides: 9. Germline V gives CDR1 MNHNY, CDR2 SVGAGI (reference sequence). The CDR3 is made up of 15 amino acids. The CDR3 bases are TGTGCCAGCTACAGTGGACAGGGATACACAGATACGCAGTATTTT. It translates to CASYSGQGYTDTQYF.

The rearrangement links TRBV18 to TRBJ2-5; possible D gene TRBD1, 5 bases. This CDR3 contains 14 residues. The germline CDR1 and CDR2 sequences are KGHSH and LQKENI. V lost 3 bases to trimming and J lost 4 bases, with 12 bases between them. CDR3 coding DNA: TGTGCCAGCTCACCTCGCAGGGCGGTAGAGACCCAGTACTTC. Translation gives CASSPRRAVETQYF.

The rearrangement links TRBV5-1 to TRBJ2-7, with 9 nucleotides matching TRBD1. The CDR3 is 16 residues long. Trimming removed 5 bases from V and 6 bases from J; junction bases left unmatched: 15. Germline values: CDR1 SGHRS, CDR2 YFSETQ. CDR3 in DNA: TGCGCCAGCAGTCTGCTTCAGGGACAGGGTATGTTCGAGCAGTACTTC. This gives the protein CASSLLQGQGMFEQYF.

This chain joins TRBV7-9 and TRBJ2-1; 8 bases match TRBD1. CDR1 and CDR2 from the germline V gene are SEHNR and FQNEAQ (reference sequence). The V segment lost 5 bases and the J segment 5 bases; nucleotides outside the gene matches: 8. There are 15 residues in the CDR3. In DNA form, the CDR3 reads TGTGCCAGCAGCAAGAGGGACAGGACTAACAATGAGCAGTTCTTC. It codes for CASSKRDRTNNEQFF.

This clone was observed a handful of times. J is TRBJ2-2 and V is TRBV5-4; TRBD2 aligns across 9 bases. V was pared by 4 bases and J by 6 bases, with 7 bases of the junction left unmatched. Germline assignment: CDR1 SGHNT and CDR2 YYREEE (reference sequence). CDR3 size: 15 residues. The CDR3: CASSAGTSKSGELFF. CDR3 DNA: TGTGCCAGCAGCGCCGGGACTAGCAAGTCCGGGGAGCTGTTTTTT.

The chain links TRBV7-3 to TRBJ2-3; the match to TRBD2 covers 8 bases. The germline V gene encodes CDR1 SGHTA and CDR2 FQGTGA. Germline trimming cut 3 bases from V and 3 bases from J; bases unmatched to any gene: 8. This CDR3 has 16 amino acids. CDR3 nucleotide sequence: TGTGCCAGCAGCTTGAGGACGGGAGGGGTGACAGATACGCAGTATTTT. Translating it yields CASSLRTGGVTDTQYF.

This clone was observed a few times. Other DNA sequences within the sample encode an identical CDR3. The rearrangement joins TRBV28 to TRBJ2-7; TRBD2 aligns across 7 bases. Trimming cost V 6 bases and J 4 bases; bases outside gene matches: 12. The CDR3 sequence is 15 residues long. Germline lookup yields CDR1 MDHEN and CDR2 SYDVKM. CDR3 residues: CASSQPTSARYEQYF. As DNA, the CDR3 is TGTGCCAGCAGCCAGCCTACTAGCGCTCGTTACGAGCAGTACTTC.